This T cell receptor (beta chain) was identified in a study of blood T cells in healthy people across ages. Donation came from healthy Caucasian individuals in Russia who were aged about 6 to 90. Each donor's blood draw was approximately 10 milliliters of peripheral blood. Study results and limitations: Aged donors had fewer naive CD4+ cells and lower diversity than long-lived donors.

Points on this clonotype: Antigen specificity is unknown.

Combining a sample-barcoded 5' primer with a J-beta primer mix, a second PCR ran for roughly 7 to 12 cycles. Every molecule of cDNA carried a tag from a template-switch adaptor with 12 random nucleotides. TCRdb fed the 5' RACE reads into MiXCR, producing one record per CDR3 protein. The sample includes about 1.1 million distinct CDR3 sequences, 35% to 40% of them seen just once. Germline V gene sequence: CDR1 MDHEN, CDR2 SYDVKM. The V and J ends lost 6 bases and 4 bases, in that order; junction bases with no gene match: 5. CDR3 length: 13 residues. The rearrangement links TRBV28 to TRBJ1-1, with 7 positions matching TRBD1. This sequence originates from a young man in good health. The material sequenced was blood. CDR3 region: CASRSDRATEAFF. The DNA of the CDR3 is TGTGCCAGCAGATCCGACAGGGCCACTGAAGCTTTCTTT.